This entry concerns a single T cell receptor beta chain. Its matching antigen is unknown. The data belong to a study of cytomegalovirus exposure and HLA in healthy donors. At the level of the study: The platform used for the approximately 130 validation repertoires matched that of the roughly 670 first-cohort repertoires, a later analysis reported. Study-level points and caveats: A few chains tied to CMV proved CMV antigen-specific in vitro. Published work reported that the classifier diagnosed cytomegalovirus status with high specificity and sensitivity.

Data came from immunoSEQ multiplex PCR; TCRdb stores just in-frame clones and leaves some out. Of 150,000 to 200,000 clones listed, about 81% are singletons. While the first cohort had around 700 subjects, the donors belonged to the separate validation cohort of over a hundred subjects. Specimen: PBMCs. The receptor comes from a woman between 25 and 40 years old in good health and CMV-seronegative.

The CDR3 loop reads CASRQNQVNQSQHF. CDR3 DNA: TGTGCCAGCAGACAAAATCAGGTAAACCAGTCCCAGCATTTT. The chain is built from TRBV6-1 and TRBJ1-5; D gene uncertain. Trimming stripped 6 bases from V and 11 bases from J, with 20 bases between. Germline values: CDR1 MNHNS, CDR2 SASEGT. The CDR3 spans 14 residues.